Each of the 20 T cell receptor beta chains below was sequenced from the same sample in a study of blood T cell repertoires in COVID-19. Here immunoSEQ multiplex PCR was the method, and the copy in TCRdb shows in-frame clones only, minus some. Of some 76,000 clones in the sample, around 90% were seen once. The sequencing sample was made of peripheral blood. The receptors come from a human donor in a cohort sampled during active COVID-19.

V usage is TRBV7-9 and J usage is TRBJ1-3, with 7 bases aligning to TRBD1. The J segment lost 2 bases and the V segment lost 5 bases, leaving 12 bases of the junction unmatched. The germline V gene encodes CDR1 SEHNR and CDR2 FQNEAQ (reference sequence). The CDR3 totals 17 residues. The CDR3 is CASSPRGTTGTGNTIYF. CDR3 DNA: TGTGCCAGCAGCCCACGCGGTACGACAGGGACTGGAAACACCATATATTTT.

V usage is TRBV7-2 and J usage is TRBJ2-2; D is possibly TRBD2 (5 bases). CDR3 length equals 17 residues. Between the trimmed V and J ends, which lost 0 bases and 4 bases, there was a span of 15 bases. CDR1 is SGHTA, CDR2 FQGNSA, per germline. The CDR3 DNA reads as TGTGCCAGCAGCTTAGCTATGGCTAGCTCCTTCACCGGGGAGCTGTTTTTT. Translation gives CASSLAMASSFTGELFF.

This chain connects TRBV12-3 or TRBV12-4 to TRBJ1-5; 8 bases agree with TRBD1. With 4 bases clipped from V and 9 bases from J, the junction kept 5 bases outside the gene matches. The CDR3 covers 13 residues. CDR3 residues: CASSYRGRGPQHF. CDR3 bases: TGTGCCAGCAGTTACAGGGGGAGAGGGCCCCAGCATTTT.

This clone was observed a handful of times. This chain uses TRBV20-1 with TRBJ1-5; D might be TRBD1 (6 bases). The V end lost 3 bases, the J end lost 7 bases, and 16 bases lay between the germline ends. The CDR3 loop spans 14 amino acids. CDR1 and CDR2 (germline): DFQATT, SNEGSKA (reference sequence). CDR3 sequence reads: CSASLDRRTQPQHF. CDR3 coding DNA: TGCAGTGCTAGTCTAGACAGGAGGACCCAGCCCCAGCATTTT.

This chain joins TRBV7-7 and TRBJ2-2; TRBD1 might be the D (5 bases). The V end was cut by 0 bases, the J end by 6 bases, with 5 bases between. The CDR3 length is 13 residues. From germline, CDR1 is SSHAT and CDR2 FNYEAQ (reference sequence). The CDR3, as DNA: TGTGCCAGCAGCTTAGCGACAGCCGGGGAGCTGTTTTTT. Its translation: CASSLATAGELFF.

The J gene is TRBJ2-5, the V gene TRBV11-3, with 7 bases lining up with TRBD2. Trimming removed 1 base from V and 5 bases from J; junction bases left unmatched: 10. The CDR3 spans 16 residues. Germline CDR1 SGHNT, CDR2 YENEEA. The CDR3 nucleotides are TGTGCCAGCAGCTTAGCGTCTAGCGGAGAGGGGGAGACCCAGTACTTC. Amino acid sequence: CASSLASSGEGETQYF.

V and J are TRBV5-1 and TRBJ2-3; D possibly corresponds to TRBD2 (5 bases). The CDR3 totals 13 residues. The ends were cut back, 0 bases at V and 4 bases at J, with 6 bases in the middle. Germline assignment: CDR1 SGHRS and CDR2 YFSETQ. The CDR3 coding sequence is TGCGCCAGCAGCTTGGCCGGGGCAGATACGCAGTATTTT. Translated: CASSLAGADTQYF.

The chain uses TRBV6-5 and TRBJ2-1; 9 positions agree with TRBD1. Germline CDR1 and CDR2: MNHEY and SVGAGI. The V gene end was trimmed by 7 bases and the J gene end by 7 bases; junction bases not matched to a gene: 11. The CDR3 is made up of 15 amino acids. The CDR3 reads CASTLTPGTGNEQFF. As DNA, the CDR3 is TGTGCCAGCACTTTAACCCCCGGGACAGGGAATGAGCAGTTCTTC.

The chain employs TRBV7-9 and TRBJ2-1, with 7 nucleotides matching TRBD1. Germline V lookup: CDR1 SEHNR, CDR2 FQNEAQ (reference sequence). There are 15 residues in the CDR3. The J segment lost 8 bases and the V segment lost 4 bases, leaving 11 bases of the junction unmatched. The CDR3 DNA reads TGTGCCAGCAGCTCTCCGGGACAGTGGGGTGATGAGCAGTTCTTC. Its protein is CASSSPGQWGDEQFF.

This rearrangement joins TRBV5-1 to TRBJ2-3, with unresolved D. The germline V and J ends were trimmed by 4 bases and 5 bases, with 11 bases remaining between them. Germline V gives CDR1 SGHRS, CDR2 YFSETQ. There are 13 residues in the CDR3. For the CDR3, the DNA is TGCGCCAGCAGCCAGGCCGGAAAAGATACGCAGTATTTT. This gives the protein CASSQAGKDTQYF.

Only one count was recorded for this clone. V and J are TRBV27 and TRBJ1-6; no clear D. Germline V CDR1 and CDR2: MNHEY, SMNVEV (reference sequence). V lost 1 base to trimming and J lost 7 bases, with 14 bases between them. This CDR3 contains 16 residues. The CDR3: CASSLFRPGWNSPLHF. The CDR3 DNA reads TGTGCCAGCAGTTTATTCAGGCCTGGGTGGAATTCACCCCTCCACTTT.

This rearrangement joins TRBV4-3 to TRBJ2-4; 10 bases map to TRBD1. The junction had 3 bases not matched to a gene; V was cut back by 0 bases and J by 1 base. This CDR3 region has 17 residues. Germline loops: CDR1 LGHNA, CDR2 YSLEER. The DNA for the CDR3 is TGCGCCAGCAGCCAAGACCCGGACAGGGGGGCCAAAAACATTCAGTACTTC. It codes for CASSQDPDRGAKNIQYF.

The rearrangement links TRBV4-2 to TRBJ2-1; D is possibly TRBD1 (6 bases). The germline V gene encodes CDR1 LGHNA and CDR2 YNFKEQ. The CDR3 has 15 residues. V lost 1 base and J lost 6, with 13 bases in between. The DNA for the CDR3 is TGTGCCAGCAGCCAAGCTGGGGGCCTGGTCAATGAGCAGTTCTTC. It translates to CASSQAGGLVNEQFF.

This chain joins TRBV25-1 and TRBJ2-7; 12 bases agree with TRBD2. This CDR3 comprises 13 residues. Germline V gives CDR1 MGHDK, CDR2 SYGVNS. With 7 bases clipped from V and 7 bases from J, the junction kept 5 bases outside the gene matches. DNA of the CDR3: TGTGCCAGCAAACTAGCGGGGGGAGGAGAGCAGTACTTC. As protein: CASKLAGGGEQYF.

The count of this clone is one. The gene calls are TRBV6-5 and TRBJ2-1, with D possibly TRBD2 on 6 matching bases. The CDR3 spans 16 residues. The germline CDR1 and CDR2 sequences are MNHEY and SVGAGI. Trimming cost V 0 bases and J 10 bases, with 19 bases left between them. This CDR3 is CASSYSRTGDRREQFF. The CDR3 DNA is TGTGCCAGCAGTTACTCGAGAACGGGGGACCGTCGCGAGCAGTTCTTC.

The sample holds a few counts of this clone. V is TRBV7-6 and J is TRBJ1-3; 8 nucleotides agree with TRBD1. Germline assignment: CDR1 SGHVS and CDR2 FNYEAQ. The CDR3 is 15 residues long. The J segment lost 8 bases and the V segment lost 3 bases, leaving 9 bases of the junction unmatched. The CDR3 DNA reads TGTGCCAGCAGCTTCACCGGGACAGGAAAAGACACCATATATTTT. This translates into CASSFTGTGKDTIYF.

A few counts support this clone. The rearrangement links TRBV10-1 to TRBJ2-2, with D tentatively TRBD1 (5 bases). CDR1 and CDR2 (germline): WNHNN, SYGVQD (reference sequence). The CDR3 contains 17 residues. V lost 3 bases to trimming and J lost 3 bases, with 17 bases between them. The CDR3: CASSDLFGPRDTGELFF. In DNA, the CDR3 is TGCGCCAGCAGTGATCTCTTCGGACCCAGGGACACCGGGGAGCTGTTTTTT.

The gene calls are TRBV13 and TRBJ1-1; the D is unclear. The CDR3 consists of 14 residues. Per the germline V gene, CDR1 is PRHDT and CDR2 is FYEKMQ (reference sequence). The V end lost 10 bases, the J end lost 0 bases, and 15 bases lay between the germline ends. The CDR3 bases are TGTGCCACCACTGGGCAGCCGGTGAACACTGAAGCTTTCTTT. Protein sequence: CATTGQPVNTEAFF.

The rearrangement joins TRBV27 to TRBJ2-7; tentative D call: TRBD1 (6 bases). This CDR3 is 15 amino acids long. Trimming pared 1 base from V and 0 bases from J, leaving 10 bases between. The V gene's germline CDR1 is MNHEY and CDR2 SMNVEV (reference sequence). The CDR3 reads CASSLLGDNSYEQYF. CDR3 in DNA: TGTGCCAGCAGTTTATTGGGGGACAACTCCTACGAGCAGTACTTC.

V gene TRBV19 combines with J gene TRBJ2-5; 7 positions match TRBD2. The CDR3 loop spans 16 amino acids. In germline, CDR1 is LNHDA, CDR2 SQIVND (reference sequence). J was trimmed by 4 bases and V by 2 bases; bases with no gene match: 10. CDR3 bases: TGTGCCAGTAGTATATCCCTATGGGGGGGAGGAGAGACCCAGTACTTC. It specifies CASSISLWGGGETQYF.